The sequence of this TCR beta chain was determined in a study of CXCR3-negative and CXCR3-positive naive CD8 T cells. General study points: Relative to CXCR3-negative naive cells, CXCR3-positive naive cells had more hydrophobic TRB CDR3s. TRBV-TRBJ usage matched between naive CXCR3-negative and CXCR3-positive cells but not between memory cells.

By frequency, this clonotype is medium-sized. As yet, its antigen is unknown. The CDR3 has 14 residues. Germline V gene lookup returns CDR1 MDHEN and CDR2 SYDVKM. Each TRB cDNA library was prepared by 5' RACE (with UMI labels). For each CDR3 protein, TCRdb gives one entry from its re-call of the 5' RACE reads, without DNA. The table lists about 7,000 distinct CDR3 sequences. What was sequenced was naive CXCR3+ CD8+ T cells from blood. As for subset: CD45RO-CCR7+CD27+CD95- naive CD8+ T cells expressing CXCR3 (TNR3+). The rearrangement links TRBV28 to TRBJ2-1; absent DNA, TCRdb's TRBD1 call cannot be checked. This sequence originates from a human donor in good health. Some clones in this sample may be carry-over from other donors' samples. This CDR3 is CASSPGITGTEQFF.